Following are 21 T cell receptor beta chains from one sample sequenced in a study of cytomegalovirus exposure and HLA in healthy donors. The PCR employed 60 Vbeta primers together with 13 Jbeta primers. The method was immunoSEQ multiplex PCR; TCRdb's version includes in-frame clones alone and lacks a portion of them. This table holds 75,000 to 100,000 clones, about 81% found once. Specimen: PBMCs. These receptors originate from a man aged 18 to 35 in good health and CMV-seropositive.

This sequence joins TRBV5-1 and TRBJ1-6; no firm D call. The CDR3 spans 14 residues. Germline CDR1 SGHRS, CDR2 YFSETQ. Between the trimmed V and J ends, which lost 0 bases and 11 bases, there was a span of 12 bases. The CDR3 DNA sequence: TGCGCCAGCAGCTTGGATCTATCCGTTCCACCCCTCCACTTT. Translated, it gives CASSLDLSVPPLHF. Using reference TRBV5-1 and TRBJ1-6 for the parts outside the CDR3, the full variable domain is KAGVTQTPRYLIKTRGQQVTLSCSPISGHRSVSWYQQTPGQGLQFLFEYFSETQRNKGNFPGRFSGRQFSNSRSEMNVSTLELGDSALYLCASSLDLSVPPLHFGNGTRLTVT.

The V and J genes are TRBV19 and TRBJ2-7, with 10 positions matching TRBD2. Germline loops: CDR1 LNHDA, CDR2 SQIVND (reference sequence). V lost 6 bases to trimming and J lost 3 bases; unmatched junction nucleotides: 11. The CDR3 has 16 amino acids. CDR3 residues: CASSHSGLAGVYEQYF. The DNA for the CDR3 is TGTGCCAGTAGCCATAGTGGGCTAGCGGGGGTCTACGAGCAGTACTTC. The full variable domain, completed using reference TRBV19 and TRBJ2-7, is DGGITQSPKYLFRKEGQNVTLSCEQNLNHDAMYWYRQDPGQGLRLIYYSQIVNDFQKGDIAEGYSVSREKKESFPLTVTSAQKNPTAFYLCASSHSGLAGVYEQYFGPGTRLTVT.

The rearrangement links TRBV28 to TRBJ1-5; D not certain. The CDR3 runs 14 residues. V lost 4 bases to trimming and J lost 6 bases, with 13 bases between them. Germline V CDR1 and CDR2: MDHEN, SYDVKM. CDR3 amino acids: CASSSQTAGQPQHF. CDR3 nucleotide sequence: TGTGCCAGCAGTTCCCAGACGGCGGGTCAGCCCCAGCATTTT.

This clone was observed a few times. This chain connects TRBV2 to TRBJ2-7, with a possible D match to TRBD2 (6 bases). The germline V gene has CDR1 SNHLY and CDR2 FYNNEI. The CDR3 runs 13 residues. With 7 bases removed from V and 3 bases from J, the gap between germline ends came to 13 bases. The CDR3 here is CASNLGRNYEQYF. In nucleotides, the CDR3 is TGTGCCAGCAATCTGGGGAGGAACTACGAGCAGTACTTC.

The chain joins TRBV9 to TRBJ1-1; 8 bases are shared with TRBD1. The CDR3 covers 15 residues. J gave up 0 bases and V 4 bases, and 5 bases lay outside the gene matches. Germline CDR1 SGDLS, CDR2 YYNGEE. CDR3 nucleotides: TGTGCCAGCAGCATAACAGGGGGGGTGAACACTGAAGCTTTCTTT. This translates into CASSITGGVNTEAFF.

The rearrangement uses TRBV10-3 and TRBJ1-1; D not resolved. This CDR3 is 11 amino acids long. V lost 6 bases, J lost 11 bases, and 13 bases lay in between. Per the germline V gene, CDR1 is ENHRY and CDR2 is SYGVKD. In DNA form, the CDR3 reads TGTGCCATCAGCCGAGGGTGGAGCGCTTTCTTT. This sequence encodes CAISRGWSAFF.

The chain carries TRBV6-5 and TRBJ2-3, with D maybe TRBD2 (7 bases). CDR3 length equals 13 residues. CDR1 is MNHEY and CDR2 is SVGAGI in the germline V gene. V was trimmed by 6 bases and J by 7 bases, leaving 14 bases between them. This CDR3 reads CASRPGGAYTQYF. CDR3 in DNA: TGTGCCAGCAGACCTGGGGGGGCTTATACGCAGTATTTT.

This sequence joins TRBV2 and TRBJ2-3, with 7 bases lining up with TRBD1. V shed 3 bases and J 9 bases; nucleotides not matched to a gene: 12. This CDR3 is built from 15 residues. Germline V lookup: CDR1 SNHLY, CDR2 FYNNEI. The CDR3, as DNA: TGTGCCAGCAGTGACGGTAGGGGGCCCGCGCGCACGCAGTATTTT. This encodes CASSDGRGPARTQYF.

This chain uses TRBV4-1 with TRBJ2-2; 7 bases match TRBD1. In germline, CDR1 is MGHRA, CDR2 YSYEKL. This CDR3 spans 16 amino acids. Germline trimming cut 5 bases from V and 1 base from J; bases unmatched to any gene: 7. The CDR3 spells CASSFIGTVNTGELFF. The CDR3 coding sequence is TGCGCCAGCAGCTTCATAGGGACAGTGAACACCGGGGAGCTGTTTTTT.

The chain employs TRBV27 and TRBJ2-3; weak D call: TRBD2 (7 bases). V lost 5 bases to trimming and J lost 1 base, with 13 bases between them. Germline CDR1 MNHEY, CDR2 SMNVEV (reference sequence). The CDR3 has 15 amino acids. CDR3 nucleotide sequence: TGTGCCAGCAGTCTCCCGGGGGGCCGCACAGATACGCAGTATTTT. Its translation is CASSLPGGRTDTQYF.

This sequence joins TRBV9 and TRBJ1-1; no reliable D call. The CDR3 loop spans 12 amino acids. The V end lost 4 bases, the J end lost 11 bases, and 15 bases lay between the germline ends. Germline CDR1 and CDR2: SGDLS and YYNGEE. The CDR3 DNA reads as TGTGCCAGCAGCCGCGAGGGTGGTTTCGCTTTCTTT. Translated, it gives CASSREGGFAFF. The full variable domain, its missing parts supplied by reference TRBV9 and TRBJ1-1, is DSGVTQTPKHLITATGQRVTLRCSPRSGDLSVYWYQQSLDQGLQFLIQYYNGEERAKGNILERFSAQQFPDLHSELNLSSLELGDSALYFCASSREGGFAFFGQGTRLTVV.

CDR3 loop: CASTEDVGTGNQPQHF. The CDR3 DNA is TGTGCCAGTACCGAAGACGTGGGGACTGGCAATCAGCCCCAGCATTTT. This chain connects TRBV19 to TRBJ1-5, with D maybe TRBD1 (5 bases). The germline V and J ends were trimmed by 7 bases and 2 bases, with 18 bases remaining between them. Looked up from germline, CDR1 is LNHDA and CDR2 is SQIVND (reference sequence). The length of the CDR3 is 16 residues.

The J gene is TRBJ1-5, the V gene TRBV7-4; a weak D match, TRBD1 (5 bases). Germline CDR1 SGHVT, CDR2 SQSDAQ. V lost 5 bases and J lost 6, with 14 bases in between. This CDR3 comprises 14 residues. The chain's CDR3 is CASSPQDTLQPQHF. The CDR3 DNA reads TGTGCCAGCAGCCCTCAGGACACCCTTCAGCCCCAGCATTTT.

The chain uses TRBV28 and TRBJ1-5; 7 bases fit TRBD1. Germline loops: CDR1 MDHEN, CDR2 SYDVKM. The CDR3 has 14 residues. J lost 1 base, V lost 4 bases, and 1 base had no gene match. The chain's CDR3 is CASSSTGSNQPQHF. CDR3 nucleotide sequence: TGTGCCAGCAGTTCGACAGGGAGCAATCAGCCCCAGCATTTT.

V usage is TRBV27 and J usage is TRBJ2-7, with 10 nucleotides matching TRBD1. There are 14 residues in the CDR3. The germline V gene encodes CDR1 MNHEY and CDR2 SMNVEV (reference sequence). V shed 5 bases, J shed 6 bases, and the junction held 7 bases outside the gene matches. Here the CDR3 DNA reads TGTGCCAGCAGTATACCGGGACAGGGGAGCGAGCAGTACTTC. Amino acids: CASSIPGQGSEQYF.

This clone was seen once. The chain is built from TRBV6-5 and TRBJ1-2; D remains ambiguous. This CDR3 comprises 12 residues. V was pared by 5 bases and J by 2 bases, with 6 bases between. Germline V gives CDR1 MNHEY, CDR2 SVGAGI. This CDR3 reads CASSPGNYGYTF. CDR3 DNA: TGTGCCAGCAGTCCGGGGAACTATGGCTACACCTTC.

Only a few counts were recorded for this clone. The V and J genes are TRBV27 and TRBJ2-7, with D tentatively TRBD1 (5 bases). This CDR3 contains 14 residues. Looked up from germline, CDR1 is MNHEY and CDR2 is SMNVEV (reference sequence). V lost 0 bases, J lost 3 bases, and 9 bases lay in between. The CDR3 protein is CASSLSSTGYEQYF. Here the CDR3 DNA reads TGTGCCAGCAGTTTATCGTCCACAGGCTACGAGCAGTACTTC.

The chain has TRBV5-4 and TRBJ2-4; 8 nucleotides align to TRBD1. V gave up 3 bases and J gave up 5 bases; unmatched junction bases: 4. Germline CDR1 reads SGHNT; CDR2 reads YYREEE (reference sequence). The CDR3 totals 14 residues. CDR3 in amino acids: CASSSGQGENIQYF. The DNA of the CDR3 is TGTGCCAGCAGCTCCGGACAGGGTGAAAACATTCAGTACTTC.

The CDR3 DNA follows: TGCAGCGCATCCGACGCCCAGGGTGATCCGGGCTACACCTTC. Translated, it gives CSASDAQGDPGYTF. This chain joins TRBV29-1 and TRBJ1-2; D is possibly TRBD1 (5 bases). Germline-derived CDR1 and CDR2 are SQVTM and ANQGSEA. The CDR3 spans 14 residues. V dropped 7 bases and J dropped 8 bases, with 23 bases sitting between them.

The chain employs TRBV6-1 and TRBJ1-1; D remains unclear. The CDR3 covers 15 residues. Germline CDR1 and CDR2: MNHNS and SASEGT. Deletions cut 1 base from V and 0 bases from J, with 9 bases between. CDR3 protein: CASSEGEGLNTEAFF. The CDR3 coding sequence is TGTGCCAGCAGTGAAGGCGAGGGTCTGAACACTGAAGCTTTCTTT.

The gene calls are TRBV6-1 and TRBJ2-2; 9 bases line up with TRBD1. Trimming took 6 bases from V and 7 from J; bases not matched to a gene: 9. CDR3 length equals 15 residues. CDR1 and CDR2 (germline): MNHNS, SASEGT. CDR3 DNA sequence: TGTGCCAGCAGGTCGGGACAGGGCCTGGGCGGGGAGCTGTTTTTT. Translating gives CASRSGQGLGGELFF.